This T cell receptor beta chain was profiled in a study of blood T cell repertoires in COVID-19 (dated by TCRdb to the early 2020s). Describing the broader study: Collaborator samples came from the United States, Italy and Spain and covered acute and convalescent phases of COVID-19. The material from the prospective study consisted of cDNA or gDNA derived from T cells, B-cell-depleted T cells, or PBMCs. Deeply sampled blood TCRbeta repertoires from subjects exposed to, actively infected with, or recovered from COVID-19 were included in the dataset. The repertoires were released in a freely available public database intended as a resource for research on the immune response to SARS-CoV-2. Samples came from the ongoing ImmuneRACE study (first 160 participants) plus 1,254 subjects from 6 global collaborators. A de-identified subject ID, COVID-19 status, age in years and sex were almost always included in the sample metadata. Where HLA class I and class II types were available, the types were taken from metadata supplied by the sample provider, not from assay-based typing.

Whole blood was collected in K2EDTA tubes by collaborating institutions according to the institutions' own protocols. For TCRbeta analysis, collaborators shipped samples as frozen whole blood, isolated PBMCs, or DNA extracted from either of those sample types. Paper-wide results and their limitations: Clinical and demographic metadata were provided uncurated, with the amount varying by source and participant.

Trimming removed 2 bases from V and 7 bases from J; the gene matches leave 6 bases unexplained. The CDR3 has 16 amino acids, counting the end cysteine and phenylalanine. Only the CDR3 DNA stays, 48 bases, in frame from base 1. The germline V gene (reference sequence) gives CDR1 as MNHNY and CDR2 as SVGAGI. In regard to this clone: No antigen is known for it. There are no base qualities to consult, and no much larger clone falls within one base.

The immunoSEQ Assay, a bias-controlled multiplex PCR, was used to amplify TCRbeta CDR3 regions from genomic DNA. As for the authors' bioinformatics: Nucleated cell counts per sample were estimated from amplification of reference gene primers within the assay. To quantify the absolute abundance of each unique TCRbeta CDR3 rearrangement, sequence reads were collapsed and filtered. For each sample, productive Simpson clonality was calculated as the square root of Simpson's diversity index over productive rearrangements. Sourced from immuneACCESS, this table was stored by TCRdb with only in-frame sequences that have V and J called. A share of the clones is absent; for the studies checked, an unresolved V gene accounts for under half, and the remainder has no known explanation. The DNA gave D and trimming, while V, J and clone size come from that table. The sample table lists tens of thousands of clones, around four fifths of them with a count of one. Clones ranked in the top ten supply about 3.4% of the sample.

This TCR was sampled from a man aged 45-65 years with acute or convalescent COVID-19. The material sequenced was peripheral blood. This receptor chain uses TRBV6-6 and TRBJ1-4; TRBD1 matches 11 bases in the middle. The nucleotides read TGTGCCAGCAGTTACGCGGACAGGGGGCATAGTGAAAAACTGTTTTTT. Translation gives CASSYADRGHSEKLFF.